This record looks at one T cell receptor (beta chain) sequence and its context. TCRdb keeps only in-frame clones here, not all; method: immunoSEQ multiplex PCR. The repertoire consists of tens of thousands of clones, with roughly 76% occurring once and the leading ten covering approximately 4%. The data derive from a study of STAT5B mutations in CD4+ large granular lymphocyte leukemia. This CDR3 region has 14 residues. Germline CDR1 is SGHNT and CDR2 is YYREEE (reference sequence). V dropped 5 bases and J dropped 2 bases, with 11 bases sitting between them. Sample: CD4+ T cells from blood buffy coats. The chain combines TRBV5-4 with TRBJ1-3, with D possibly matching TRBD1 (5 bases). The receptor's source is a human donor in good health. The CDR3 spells CASRQPGAGNTIYF. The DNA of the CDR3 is TGTGCCAGCAGACAGCCGGGGGCTGGAAACACCATATATTTT.